These 30 T cell receptor beta chains came from one sample sequenced in a study of T cell responses to AZD1222 COVID-19 vaccine. Method: immunoSEQ multiplex PCR; TCRdb's copy keeps in-frame clones and lacks some. Altogether tens of thousands of clones are present, 92% being singletons, with the ten largest covering 3.1%. The specimen was peripheral blood, collected 28 days after the second AZD1222 dose. These TCRs come from an adult who received the AZD1222 COVID-19 vaccine.

This rearrangement joins TRBV27 to TRBJ2-1; TRBD1 agrees at 7 bases. After removal of 3 bases from V and 1 base from J, the junction contained 3 bases not matched to a gene. CDR3 size: 15 residues. Germline-derived CDR1 and CDR2 are MNHEY and SMNVEV (reference sequence). CDR3 DNA: TGTGCCAGCAGTTTCGACAGGGAGTCCTACAATGAGCAGTTCTTC. Its translation is CASSFDRESYNEQFF.

CDR3 amino acids: CASSEQGVANEKLFF. In DNA, the CDR3 is TGTGCCAGCAGTGAGCAGGGGGTTGCTAATGAAAAACTGTTTTTT. The chain uses TRBV2 and TRBJ1-4, with TRBD1 matching over 7 bases. Trimming removed 3 bases from V and 3 bases from J; junction bases left unmatched: 4. CDR1 is SNHLY, CDR2 FYNNEI, per germline. The CDR3 contains 15 residues.

The chain recombines TRBV14 with TRBJ2-2; 9 bases fit TRBD1. Germline values: CDR1 SGHDN, CDR2 FVKESK. The CDR3 length is 15 residues. J gave up 6 bases and V 4 bases, and 6 bases lay outside the gene matches. The CDR3 region has the DNA TGTGCCAGCAGCCGGGACAGGGTTTCACCCGGGGAGCTGTTTTTT. It codes for CASSRDRVSPGELFF.

The V call is TRBV20-1, the J call TRBJ1-1; D unclear. This CDR3 is 11 amino acids long. Trimming left V 5 bases short and J 2 bases short, with 6 bases between. Germline V gene data show CDR1 as DFQATT and CDR2 as SNEGSKA (reference sequence). The CDR3 loop is CSAQENTEAFF. The CDR3 coding sequence is TGCAGTGCTCAGGAAAACACTGAAGCTTTCTTT.

CDR3 sequence (DNA): TGTGCCAGCAGCTCCTTAAACAGGGCCACCGGGGAGCTGTTTTTT. Protein sequence: CASSSLNRATGELFF. The chain couples TRBV11-2 to TRBJ2-2; D might be TRBD1 (6 bases). CDR1 and CDR2 (germline): SGHAT, FQNNGV. The CDR3 sequence is 15 residues long. Trimming removed 4 bases from V and 4 bases from J, with 13 bases in between.

V gene TRBV28 combines with J gene TRBJ1-2; D remains unclear. There are 13 residues in the CDR3. V was shortened by 3 bases and J by 4 bases, with 9 bases between the two germline ends. The germline gives CDR1 MDHEN, CDR2 SYDVKM. CDR3 in amino acids: CASSFGDGYGYTF. CDR3 nucleotide sequence: TGTGCCAGCAGTTTCGGGGATGGCTATGGCTACACCTTC.

The chain is built from TRBV6-4 and TRBJ2-1; no definite D call. The germline V gene encodes CDR1 MRHNA and CDR2 SNTAGT. The CDR3 runs to 14 residues. Trimming removed 3 bases at V and 7 bases at J, with 13 bases between. The chain's CDR3 is CASSEGMEGNEQFF. In nucleotides, the CDR3 is TGTGCCAGCAGTGAGGGGATGGAAGGTAATGAGCAGTTCTTC.

This clone ranks as medium-sized. The chain couples TRBV24-1 to TRBJ2-2; 8 bases match TRBD1. This CDR3 comprises 15 residues. V lost 4 bases, J lost 5 bases, and 5 bases stayed unmatched. Germline CDR1 is KGHDR and CDR2 is SFDVKD. The chain's CDR3 is CATSESDRETGELFF. The CDR3 nucleotides are TGTGCCACCAGTGAGTCGGACAGGGAGACCGGGGAGCTGTTTTTT.

The V gene is TRBV4-1, the J gene TRBJ1-2; 7 bases match TRBD1. V trimming: 4 bases; J trimming: 4 bases; junction bases outside the gene matches: 9. Germline V lookup: CDR1 MGHRA, CDR2 YSYEKL. This CDR3 has 15 residues. This CDR3 reads CASSPTGDPSYGYTF. The CDR3 DNA reads as TGCGCCAGCAGCCCAACAGGGGATCCCTCCTATGGCTACACCTTC.

This sequence joins TRBV3-1 (or the pseudogene TRBV3-2) and TRBJ2-1; D unclear. The CDR3 totals 12 residues. Germline V lookup: CDR1 LGHDT, CDR2 YNNKEL (reference sequence). V lost 3 bases and J 7 bases, leaving 7 bases between the germline ends. The CDR3 is CASSQTMNEQFF. In DNA form, the CDR3 reads TGTGCCAGCAGCCAGACAATGAATGAGCAGTTCTTC.

The rearrangement links TRBV18 to TRBJ1-2; D perhaps matches TRBD1 (5 bases). Germline CDR1 and CDR2: KGHSH and LQKENI. The CDR3 runs 16 residues. Trimming took 1 base from V and 2 from J, leaving 14 bases between them. CDR3 bases: TGTGCCAGCTCACCACTAGAGACAGTGATGAACTATGGCTACACCTTC. Amino acids: CASSPLETVMNYGYTF.

The chain is built from TRBV19 and TRBJ1-5, with 8 bases that match TRBD1. V shed 6 bases and J 6 bases; nucleotides not matched to a gene: 4. This CDR3 is 13 amino acids long. Germline loops: CDR1 LNHDA, CDR2 SQIVND (reference sequence). CDR3 sequence: CASSGQGPQPQHF. The CDR3 nucleotides read TGTGCCAGTAGCGGACAGGGCCCTCAGCCCCAGCATTTT.

The genes are TRBV12-1 and TRBJ1-1; the DNA was not used to check the table's D call, TRBD1. TRBV12-1 is assigned pseudogene status. The CDR3 is 14 amino acids. The CDR3 protein is CASSSGQVGTEAFF. In DNA form, the CDR3 reads TGTGCCAGCAGCTCCGGACAGGTAGGCACTGAAGCTTTCTTT.

The chain couples TRBV7-2 to TRBJ1-1, with D possibly TRBD1 on 5 matching bases. The V end lost 7 bases, the J end lost 1 base, and 16 bases lay between the germline ends. There are 15 residues in the CDR3. From germline, CDR1 is SGHTA and CDR2 FQGNSA. The CDR3 coding sequence is TGTGCCAGCACCGTCGGGGGGAACCCGAACACTGAAGCTTTCTTT. Protein sequence: CASTVGGNPNTEAFF.

V gene TRBV7-9 combines with J gene TRBJ1-2; D is unclear. The CDR3 spans 13 residues. Germline loops: CDR1 SEHNR, CDR2 FQNEAQ (reference sequence). Trimming took 1 base from V and 6 from J, leaving 9 bases between them. The CDR3 loop reads CASSLGYWHGYTF. The CDR3 DNA follows: TGTGCCAGCAGCTTAGGGTACTGGCATGGCTACACCTTC.

This sequence joins TRBV11-3 and TRBJ2-3, with D maybe TRBD2 (6 bases). The V gene lost 6 bases and the J gene lost 6 bases, with 16 bases spanning the gap. CDR3 length: 14 residues. Germline assignment: CDR1 SGHNT and CDR2 YENEEA. The CDR3 here is CASSSRLDSDTQYF. CDR3 coding DNA: TGTGCCAGCAGTTCTAGACTAGATTCGGATACGCAGTATTTT.

The table lists this clone with a few counts. The chain recombines TRBV12-3 or TRBV12-4 with TRBJ1-6; the D is unclear. There are 12 residues in the CDR3. The V end was cut by 3 bases, the J end by 6 bases, with 3 bases between. DNA of the CDR3: TGTGCCAGCAGTTTTGGTAATTCACCCCTCCACTTT. Protein: CASSFGNSPLHF.

The count of this clone is one. V usage is TRBV24-1 and J usage is TRBJ2-1; possible D gene TRBD2, 5 bases. CDR1 is KGHDR and CDR2 is SFDVKD in the germline V gene. CDR3 size: 16 residues. Trimming shortened V by 3 bases and J by 0 bases, and 11 bases separated the two germline ends. CDR3 residues: CATSDRSAGSYNEQFF. The DNA of the CDR3 is TGTGCCACCAGTGATAGGTCGGCGGGCTCCTACAATGAGCAGTTCTTC.

The V gene is TRBV25-1, the J gene TRBJ2-3, with 7 bases fitting TRBD1. The CDR3 has 15 amino acids. Germline V gene data show CDR1 as MGHDK and CDR2 as SYGVNS. V shed 0 bases and J 3 bases; nucleotides not matched to a gene: 3. This CDR3 reads CASSEYGRGTDTQYF. CDR3 bases: TGTGCCAGCAGTGAATACGGCAGGGGGACAGATACGCAGTATTTT.

This sequence joins TRBV7-8 and TRBJ1-2; no reliable D call. Germline values: CDR1 SGHVS, CDR2 FQNEAQ. Trimming took 3 bases from V and 7 from J, leaving 21 bases between them. The CDR3 loop spans 16 amino acids. The chain's CDR3 is CASSLASGRQAAGYTF. CDR3 nucleotides: TGTGCCAGCAGCTTGGCCAGCGGAAGGCAGGCGGCTGGCTACACCTTC. Full variable domain (outside the CDR3, taken from reference TRBV7-8 and TRBJ1-2): GAGVSQSPRYKVAKRGQDVALRCDPISGHVSLFWYQQALGQGPEFLTYFQNEAQLDKSGLPSDRFFAERPEGSVSTLKIQRTQQEDSAVYLCASSLASGRQAAGYTFGSGTRLTVV.

The J gene is TRBJ1-2, the V gene TRBV27; D is possibly TRBD1 (5 bases). Germline-derived CDR1 and CDR2 are MNHEY and SMNVEV (reference sequence). V lost 0 bases to trimming and J lost 7 bases, with 18 bases between them. The CDR3 consists of 16 residues. CDR3 coding DNA: TGTGCCAGCAGTTTATCACCCTCGGGCGGGGGTAGTGGCTACACCTTC. Translation gives CASSLSPSGGGSGYTF.

The V call is TRBV19, the J call TRBJ1-2, with D possibly matching TRBD1 (5 bases). Trimming shortened V by 6 bases and J by 4 bases, and 12 bases separated the two germline ends. The CDR3 contains 13 residues. CDR1 and CDR2 from the germline V gene are LNHDA and SQIVND (reference sequence). The DNA for the CDR3 is TGTGCCAGTAGAACGGGACCTCTCTATGGCTACACCTTC. It is translated as CASRTGPLYGYTF.

V usage is TRBV5-1 and J usage is TRBJ1-6; 7 bases match TRBD1. The CDR3 extends over 14 amino acids. Trimming cost V 4 bases and J 7 bases; bases outside gene matches: 5. CDR1 is SGHRS, CDR2 YFSETQ, per germline. CDR3 protein: CASSAGTVNSPLHF. CDR3 nucleotides: TGCGCCAGCAGCGCCGGGACAGTAAATTCACCCCTCCACTTT.

The J gene is TRBJ1-1, the V gene TRBV6-5; D is perhaps TRBD1 (5 bases). Germline V gene sequence: CDR1 MNHEY, CDR2 SVGAGI. CDR3 length: 15 residues. Between the trimmed V and J ends, which lost 5 bases and 4 bases, there was a span of 17 bases. The DNA for the CDR3 is TGTGCCAGCAGTCCATTCGGGGGGGTGGGCACTGAAGCTTTCTTT. Its protein is CASSPFGGVGTEAFF.

The chain employs TRBV6-2 or TRBV6-3 and TRBJ2-3; TRBD2 aligns across 7 bases. The germline gives CDR1 MNHEY, CDR2 SVGEGT. V shed 7 bases, J shed 4 bases, and the junction held 14 bases outside the gene matches. CDR3 length: 16 amino acids. The CDR3 loop reads CASTPRLARRADTQYF. In DNA, the CDR3 is TGTGCCAGCACCCCCCGACTAGCCCGTCGGGCAGATACGCAGTATTTT.

This clone was recorded only once. V gene TRBV30 combines with J gene TRBJ2-7; D gene unclear. CDR1 and CDR2 from the germline V gene are GTSNPN and SVGIG (reference sequence). This CDR3 has 12 residues. V gave up 2 bases and J gave up 1 base, with 6 bases separating them. This CDR3 is CAWSPQSYEQYF. The CDR3 bases are TGTGCCTGGAGTCCGCAGTCCTACGAGCAGTACTTC.

The DNA for the CDR3 is TGTGCCAGTTCTGCATATAGCAATCAGCCCCAGCATTTT. This codes for CASSAYSNQPQHF. This chain joins TRBV19 and TRBJ1-5; D is uncertain. Germline values: CDR1 LNHDA, CDR2 SQIVND (reference sequence). With 8 bases removed from V and 0 bases from J, the gap between germline ends came to 8 bases. The CDR3 totals 13 residues.

The gene calls are TRBV19 and TRBJ1-1; no clear D. Trimming took off 7 bases at V and 2 bases at J, with 17 bases between the two ends. This CDR3 is 15 amino acids long. Germline CDR1 LNHDA, CDR2 SQIVND (reference sequence). The CDR3 nucleotides read TGTGCCAGTACCCGGCCTGATGGACCTAACACTGAAGCTTTCTTT. Protein sequence: CASTRPDGPNTEAFF.

CDR3 DNA sequence: TGTGCCACCAGCAGAGACGTCGGTCTTAATGAGCAGTTCTTC. Its translation: CATSRDVGLNEQFF. V is TRBV15 and J is TRBJ2-1; D unresolved. Trimming took 0 bases from V and 7 from J, leaving 10 bases between them. Germline CDR1 reads LNHNV; CDR2 reads YYDKDF (reference sequence). The CDR3 loop spans 14 amino acids.

This clone was detected only once. J is TRBJ2-3 and V is TRBV9, with D perhaps TRBD2 (6 bases). Germline V CDR1 and CDR2: SGDLS, YYNGEE. V lost 7 bases and J lost 6, with 9 bases in between. This CDR3 is built from 11 residues. In nucleotides, the CDR3 is TGTGCCAGCGGGGGGAGGGATACGCAGTATTTT. This translates into CASGGRDTQYF.